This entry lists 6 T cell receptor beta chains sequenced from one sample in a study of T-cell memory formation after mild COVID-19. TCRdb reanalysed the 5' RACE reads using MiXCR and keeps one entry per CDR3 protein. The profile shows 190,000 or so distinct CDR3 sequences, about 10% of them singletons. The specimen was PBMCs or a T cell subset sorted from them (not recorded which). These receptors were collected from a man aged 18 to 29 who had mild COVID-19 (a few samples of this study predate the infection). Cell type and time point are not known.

In DNA, the CDR3 is TGCGCCAGCAGCCTGTCCTCGCCTCCCTACGAGCAGTACTTC. It is translated as CASSLSSPPYEQYF. The V gene is TRBV5-1, the J gene TRBJ2-7, with D unclear. Germline CDR1 SGHRS, CDR2 YFSETQ. The ends were cut back, 4 bases at V and 2 bases at J, with 13 bases in the middle. The CDR3 is 14 residues long.

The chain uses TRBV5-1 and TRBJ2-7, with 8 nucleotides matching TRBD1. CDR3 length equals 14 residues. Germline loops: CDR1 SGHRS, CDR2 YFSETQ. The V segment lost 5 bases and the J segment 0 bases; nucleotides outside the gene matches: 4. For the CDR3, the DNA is TGCGCCAGCAGGGGAACAGGGGGCTCCTACGAGCAGTACTTC. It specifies CASRGTGGSYEQYF.

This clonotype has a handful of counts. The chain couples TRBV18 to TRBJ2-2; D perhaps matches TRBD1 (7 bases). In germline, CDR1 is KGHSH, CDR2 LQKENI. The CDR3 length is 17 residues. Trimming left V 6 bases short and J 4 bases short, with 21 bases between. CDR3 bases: TGTGCCAGCTCTCCCAGACCTCGACAGGGAGGCACCGGGGAGCTGTTTTTT. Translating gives CASSPRPRQGGTGELFF.

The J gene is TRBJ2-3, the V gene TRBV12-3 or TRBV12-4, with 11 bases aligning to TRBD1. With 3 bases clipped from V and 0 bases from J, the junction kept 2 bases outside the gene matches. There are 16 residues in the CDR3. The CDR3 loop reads CASSFGTGGSTDTQYF. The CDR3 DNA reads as TGTGCCAGCAGTTTCGGGACAGGGGGTAGCACAGATACGCAGTATTTT.

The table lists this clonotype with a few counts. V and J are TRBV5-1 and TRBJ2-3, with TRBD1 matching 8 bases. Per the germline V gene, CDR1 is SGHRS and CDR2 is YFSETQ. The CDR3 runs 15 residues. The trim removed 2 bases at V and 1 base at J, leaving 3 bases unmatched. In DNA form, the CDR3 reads TGCGCCAGCAGCTTTCAGGGGGCTGGCACAGATACGCAGTATTTT. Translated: CASSFQGAGTDTQYF.

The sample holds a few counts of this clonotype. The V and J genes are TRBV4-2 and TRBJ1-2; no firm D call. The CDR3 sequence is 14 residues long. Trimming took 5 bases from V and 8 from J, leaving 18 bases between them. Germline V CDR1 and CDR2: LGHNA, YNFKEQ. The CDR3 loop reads CASSEPAGAGGYTF. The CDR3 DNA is TGTGCCAGCAGCGAACCAGCAGGAGCGGGCGGCTACACCTTC.